The clone carrying this T cell receptor (beta chain) was found many times. The data are from a study of T-cell reconstitution after alpha-beta-depleted transplantation in children. Preparation of the TCRbeta library used unique molecular identifiers. A single record per CDR3 protein comes from TCRdb applying MiXCR to the PCR reads. This table has more than 150,000 distinct CDR3 sequences, about 6.8% appearing once. The sequenced sample was PBMCs from the stem cell graft donor, obtained from the stem cell graft. This TCR came from a human donor who donated a stem cell graft to a child with Wiskott-Aldrich syndrome.

The CDR3 region has the DNA TGTGCCAGCAGTCCCGACAGGGCCCAATCTGGAAACACCATATATTTT. Translating gives CASSPDRAQSGNTIYF. The rearrangement links TRBV6-5 to TRBJ1-3; 7 bases match TRBD1. The length of the CDR3 is 16 residues. V lost 5 bases, J lost 1 base, and 8 bases stayed unmatched. From germline, CDR1 is MNHEY and CDR2 SVGAGI.